These 15 T cell receptor beta chains came from one sample sequenced in a study of metastatic and nonmetastatic thyroid tumors. Patients had received no treatment of any kind before thyroid surgery. TCRdb re-called the PCR reads with MiXCR. The profile shows around 23,000 clones, over 9.5% of them singletons. The source material was blood. These receptors all stem from a female donor with papillary thyroid cancer or a benign thyroid nodule (not recorded which). Some clones in this sample may be carry-over from other donors' samples.

The CDR3 loop is CASSFLWGGSGANVLTF. CDR3 DNA: TGTGCCAGCAGTTTTTTGTGGGGAGGGAGCGGTGCCAACGTCCTGACTTTC. This chain links TRBV12-3 or TRBV12-4 with TRBJ2-6; 7 bases match TRBD2. Losses at the gene ends were 3 bases for V and 7 bases for J; bases not matched to a gene: 12. The CDR3 sequence is 17 residues long.

This clone was found many times. The chain combines TRBV7-2 with TRBJ2-7; the match to TRBD1 covers 8 bases. The CDR3 runs 15 residues. CDR1 SGHTA and CDR2 FQGNSA come from the germline V gene. The V gene end was trimmed by 4 bases and the J gene end by 4 bases; junction bases not matched to a gene: 9. In DNA, the CDR3 is TGTGCCAGCAGCTCTCCAACAGGGGGTTGGTACGAGCAGTACTTC. Translated, it gives CASSSPTGGWYEQYF.

The sample holds many counts of this clone. The chain combines TRBV11-1 with TRBJ2-7, with D possibly called TRBD1 or TRBD2 (5 bases each). Germline V gene sequence: CDR1 SGHAT, CDR2 FQDESV (reference sequence). There are 16 residues in the CDR3. The V end was cut by 0 bases, the J end by 7 bases, with 19 bases between. CDR3 coding DNA: TGTGCCAGCAGCTTAGCCCCCCTGGGCCGAGGGGAAGAGCAGTACTTC. Translating it yields CASSLAPLGRGEEQYF.

This clone was counted ten times or more. The rearrangement joins TRBV6-1 to TRBJ2-5; weak D call: TRBD2 (5 bases). The CDR3 sequence is 14 residues long. Trimming pared 8 bases from V and 0 bases from J, leaving 13 bases between. Per the germline V gene, CDR1 is MNHNS and CDR2 is SASEGT. The CDR3 DNA reads TGTGCCAGCCACAGCGGTTCGTACCAAGAGACCCAGTACTTC. Translating it yields CASHSGSYQETQYF.

This clone was counted at least ten times. The chain joins TRBV12-3 or TRBV12-4 to TRBJ2-3; D not resolved. The CDR3 sequence is 14 residues long. The germline V and J ends were trimmed by 6 bases and 4 bases, with 14 bases remaining between them. The CDR3 coding sequence is TGTGCCAGCAGCCTACGCAGCGTTGCAGATACGCAGTATTTT. This codes for CASSLRSVADTQYF.

There are a few counts of this clone. The rearrangement uses TRBV27 and TRBJ2-2; a weak D match, TRBD1 (6 bases). V lost 3 bases and J 2 bases, leaving 16 bases between the germline ends. The CDR3 runs to 17 residues. CDR1 and CDR2 from the germline V gene are MNHEY and SMNVEV (reference sequence). The CDR3 nucleotides read TGTGCCAGCAGTTTTGGATGGACAGTGGCAAACACCGGGGAGCTGTTTTTT. Its protein is CASSFGWTVANTGELFF.

This clone was detected ten times or more. The chain carries TRBV4-1 and TRBJ2-7; TRBD2 matches at 7 bases. Germline CDR1 is MGHRA and CDR2 is YSYEKL. After removal of 4 bases from V and 5 bases from J, the junction contained 5 bases not matched to a gene. This CDR3 contains 13 residues. CDR3 nucleotide sequence: TGCGCCAGCAGCCCGAGACTAGCTAACGAGCAGTACTTC. It encodes CASSPRLANEQYF.

The chain couples TRBV11-2 to TRBJ2-3, with a tentative D call TRBD2 (6 bases). This CDR3 spans 18 amino acids. V lost 7 bases to trimming and J lost 6 bases, with 29 bases between them. Germline V gene sequence: CDR1 SGHAT, CDR2 FQNNGV. Here the CDR3 reads CASTFSSLAAPSRDTQYF. CDR3 bases: TGTGCCAGCACCTTCAGTAGTTTAGCGGCACCCAGTCGGGATACGCAGTATTTT.

Turning to this clone: A clone one base away is much larger, so this may be a read error. The chain couples TRBV5-1 to TRBJ2-5; 12 bases agree with TRBD2. This CDR3 has 16 residues. Germline assignment: CDR1 SGHRS and CDR2 YFSETQ. With 1 base clipped from V and 7 bases from J, the junction kept 8 bases outside the gene matches. The CDR3 protein is CASSLFRLAGDMTQYF. CDR3 DNA sequence: TGCGCCAGCAGCTTGTTCCGACTAGCGGGAGATATGACCCAGTACTTC.

In its sample, this clone was seen a few times. A much larger clonotype is one base distant, so this may be a read error. The chain joins TRBV7-9 to TRBJ1-1; D not certain. The CDR3 contains 13 residues. Per germline, CDR1 SEHNR and CDR2 FQNEAQ (reference sequence). V was clipped by 8 bases and J by 0 bases, with 10 bases between them. CDR3 region: CASGYSMNTEAFF. In DNA, the CDR3 is TGTGCCAGCGGGTACAGCATGAACACTGAAGCTTTCTTT.

This clone was seen ten or more times. The V call is TRBV7-8, the J call TRBJ2-2; 11 bases fit TRBD2. The junction had 15 bases not matched to a gene; V was cut back by 7 bases and J by 5 bases. The germline V gene encodes CDR1 SGHVS and CDR2 FQNEAQ. This CDR3 has 18 residues. The CDR3, as DNA: TGTGCCAGCACCCCCGCGGCACTAGCGGGAGTACAGACCGGGGAGCTGTTTTTT. Translating gives CASTPAALAGVQTGELFF.

The genes are TRBV4-1 and TRBJ2-7; tentative D call: TRBD1 (6 bases). The CDR3 spans 18 residues. Germline V lookup: CDR1 MGHRA, CDR2 YSYEKL. Trimming left V 4 bases short and J 2 bases short, with 24 bases between. CDR3 region: CASSRQGGAGTDPYEQYF. Written as DNA, the CDR3 is TGCGCCAGCAGCCGACAAGGGGGAGCCGGGACGGACCCCTACGAGCAGTACTTC.

As concerns this clone: Its ends do not fully match the called genes, so a read error is possible. V and J are TRBV24-1 and TRBJ1-1; D not resolved. From germline, CDR1 is KGHDR and CDR2 SFDVKD. The length of the CDR3 is 12 residues. The CDR3 DNA sequence: TGTACCACCAGTGATTCGAACGCTGAAGCTTTCTTT. Protein sequence: CTTSDSNAEAFF.

Many counts were recorded for this clone. The chain recombines TRBV5-1 with TRBJ2-3; the match to TRBD2 covers 7 bases. The germline CDR1 and CDR2 sequences are SGHRS and YFSETQ. This CDR3 spans 15 amino acids. With 3 bases clipped from V and 2 bases from J, the junction kept 6 bases outside the gene matches. DNA for the CDR3: TGCGCCAGCAGCTGGGGGGAGGGCCCCACAGATACGCAGTATTTT. Translation: CASSWGEGPTDTQYF. The variable domain in full, completed from reference TRBV5-1 and TRBJ2-3, reads KAGVTQTPRYLIKTRGQQVTLSCSPISGHRSVSWYQQTPGQGLQFLFEYFSETQRNKGNFPGRFSGRQFSNSRSEMNVSTLELGDSALYLCASSWGEGPTDTQYFGPGTRLTVL.

This clone qualifies as medium-sized. The chain couples TRBV28 to TRBJ2-7, with 14 positions matching TRBD2. CDR1 is MDHEN, CDR2 SYDVKM, per germline. The CDR3 totals 15 residues. J lost 2 bases, V lost 5 bases, and 2 bases had no gene match. DNA of the CDR3: TGTGCCAGCAGTCCGGGACTAGCGGGAGCCTACGAGCAGTACTTC. As protein: CASSPGLAGAYEQYF.